This entry describes one T cell receptor beta chain. The antigen remains unidentified. Method: immunoSEQ multiplex PCR; TCRdb's copy keeps in-frame clones and lacks some. The repertoire holds 1,500 to 2,500 clones, with about 89% as singletons. This record comes from a study of T cells in lung cancer brain metastases. Study conclusions and caveats: Most clones were lesion-specific, with limited overlap between paired lesions (Morisita 0.23). Compared with paired primaries, brain metastases showed fewer unique productive clones (around 1,500 versus 5,000).

The CDR3 consists of 15 residues. V gave up 6 bases and J gave up 3 bases; unmatched junction bases: 6. Germline assignment: CDR1 MNHEY and CDR2 SMNVEV (reference sequence). This receptor was identified in a woman aged 50 to 60 with non-small cell lung cancer that had spread to the brain. Sequencing was performed on tumor tissue from a brain metastasis. The chain links TRBV27 to TRBJ2-2, with TRBD1 matching 8 bases. DNA for the CDR3: TGTGCCAGCAGCCAGGACAGGGCAGACACCGGGGAGCTGTTTTTT. It is translated as CASSQDRADTGELFF.